This T cell receptor (beta chain) was identified in a study of blood T cell repertoires in COVID-19. The V gene's germline CDR1 is LNHDA and CDR2 SQIVND (reference sequence). The CDR3 has 15 residues. Trimming left V 10 bases short and J 4 bases short, with 19 bases between. Sequencing was performed with immunoSEQ multiplex PCR; in TCRdb, only in-frame clones are kept and a portion is missing. The sample lists about 200,000 clones, 70% to 90% occurring once. The sample was PBMCs or T cells enriched from blood (not recorded which). The source of this sequence is a woman aged 40 to 50 with acute COVID-19. This chain links TRBV19 with TRBJ2-2; a weak D match, TRBD2 (6 bases). The DNA of the CDR3 is TGTGCCATCGGGGGAGCGAGCAGGTCCACCGGGGAGCTGTTTTTT. Its translation: CAIGGASRSTGELFF.